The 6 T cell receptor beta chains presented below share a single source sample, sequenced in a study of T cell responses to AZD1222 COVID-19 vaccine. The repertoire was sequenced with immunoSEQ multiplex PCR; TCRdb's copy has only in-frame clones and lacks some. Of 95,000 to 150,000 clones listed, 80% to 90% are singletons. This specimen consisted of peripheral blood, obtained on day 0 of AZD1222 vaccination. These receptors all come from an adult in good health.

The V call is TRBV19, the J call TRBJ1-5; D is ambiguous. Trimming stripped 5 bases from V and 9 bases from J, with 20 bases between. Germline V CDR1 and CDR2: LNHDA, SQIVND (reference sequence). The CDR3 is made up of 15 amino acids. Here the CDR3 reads CASSPPRVGLGPQHF. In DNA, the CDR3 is TGTGCCAGTAGTCCCCCGCGAGTGGGCTTAGGGCCCCAGCATTTT.

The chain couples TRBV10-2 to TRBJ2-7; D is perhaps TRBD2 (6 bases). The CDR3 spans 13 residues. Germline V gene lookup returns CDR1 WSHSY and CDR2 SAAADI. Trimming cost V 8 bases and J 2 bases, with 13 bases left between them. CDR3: CASSGTGAYEQYF. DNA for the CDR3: TGCGCCAGCTCCGGGACTGGGGCCTACGAGCAGTACTTC.

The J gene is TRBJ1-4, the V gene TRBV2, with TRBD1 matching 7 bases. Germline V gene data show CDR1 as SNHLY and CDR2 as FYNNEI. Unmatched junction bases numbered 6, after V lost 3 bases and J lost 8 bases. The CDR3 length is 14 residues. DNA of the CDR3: TGTGCCAGCAGTGAGCCAGGGGGTTTAGAAAAACTGTTTTTT. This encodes CASSEPGGLEKLFF. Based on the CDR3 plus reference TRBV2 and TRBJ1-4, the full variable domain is EPEVTQTPSHQVTQMGQEVILRCVPISNHLYFYWYRQILGQKVEFLVSFYNNEISEKSEIFDDQFSVERPDGSNFTLKIRSTKLEDSAMYFCASSEPGGLEKLFFGSGTQLSVL.

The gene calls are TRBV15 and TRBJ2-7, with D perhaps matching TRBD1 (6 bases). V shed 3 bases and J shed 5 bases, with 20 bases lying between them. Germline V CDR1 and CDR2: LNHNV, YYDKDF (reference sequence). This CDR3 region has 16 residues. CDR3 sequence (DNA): TGTGCCACCAGCAGGGCTCGAACGGACAGAGAAGACGAGCAGTACTTC. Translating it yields CATSRARTDREDEQYF.

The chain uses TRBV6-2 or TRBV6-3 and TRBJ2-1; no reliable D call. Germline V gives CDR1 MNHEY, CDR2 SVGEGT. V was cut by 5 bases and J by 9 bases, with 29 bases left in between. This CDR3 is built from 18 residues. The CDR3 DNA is TGTGCCAGCAGTCTCCACCCACCCTTGGTAGAATCGACTGGTGAGCAGTTCTTC. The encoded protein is CASSLHPPLVESTGEQFF.

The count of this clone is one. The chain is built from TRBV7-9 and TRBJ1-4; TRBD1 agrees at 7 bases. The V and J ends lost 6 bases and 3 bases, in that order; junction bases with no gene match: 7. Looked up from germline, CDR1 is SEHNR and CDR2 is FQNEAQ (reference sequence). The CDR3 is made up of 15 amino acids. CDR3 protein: CASRSKGAANEKLFF. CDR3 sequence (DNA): TGTGCCAGCAGATCAAAGGGGGCAGCTAATGAAAAACTGTTTTTT.